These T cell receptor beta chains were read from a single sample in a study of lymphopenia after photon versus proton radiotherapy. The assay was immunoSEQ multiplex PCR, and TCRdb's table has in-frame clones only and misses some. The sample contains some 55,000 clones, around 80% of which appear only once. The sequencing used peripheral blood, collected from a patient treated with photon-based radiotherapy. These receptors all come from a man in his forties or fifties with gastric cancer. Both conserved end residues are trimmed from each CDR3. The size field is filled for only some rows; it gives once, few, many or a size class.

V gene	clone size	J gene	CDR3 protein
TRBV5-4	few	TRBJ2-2	ASSLYQGTGELF
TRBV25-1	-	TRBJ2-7	ASRSGQGADEQY
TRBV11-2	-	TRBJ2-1	ASSLDSALEQF
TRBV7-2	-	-	ASSSTRAGLEQY
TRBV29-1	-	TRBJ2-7	SVDGITGGNEYEQY
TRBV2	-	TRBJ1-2	ASTLPIGGGYT
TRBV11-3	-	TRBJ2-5	ASSLVDNSGRMREQY
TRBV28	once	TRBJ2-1	ASSSRLAGSYNEQF
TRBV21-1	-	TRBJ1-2	ASKGGGSGYT
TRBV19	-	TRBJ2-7	ASSTPGTSGYEQY
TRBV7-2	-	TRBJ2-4	ASSPAGAVSLAKNIQY
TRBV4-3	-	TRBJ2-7	ASSHQSLGAYEQY
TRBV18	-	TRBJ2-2	ASSPLDTGTGELF
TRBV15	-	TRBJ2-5	ATSTGRSGESSETQY
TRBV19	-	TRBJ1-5	ASWVGGLNQPQH
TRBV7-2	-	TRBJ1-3	ASSLATGGSGNTIY
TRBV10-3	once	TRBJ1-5	AISEGAGNQPQH
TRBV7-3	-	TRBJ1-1	ASSDPSRGGTEAF
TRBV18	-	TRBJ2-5	ASSPRDRRQETQY
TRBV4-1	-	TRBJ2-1	ASSQAAGLAGEQF
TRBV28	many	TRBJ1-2	ASSPPGYRDYGYT
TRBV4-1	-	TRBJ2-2	ASSLRTGGLNTGELF
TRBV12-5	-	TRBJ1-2	ASGLVHMGGGYT
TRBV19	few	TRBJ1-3	ASSLDTRNTIY
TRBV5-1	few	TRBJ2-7	ASSYSYEQY
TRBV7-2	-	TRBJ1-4	ASSWAIGTGDEKLF
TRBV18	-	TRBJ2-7	ASSPGETIGEQY
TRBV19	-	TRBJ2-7	ASSLGPGGTYEQY
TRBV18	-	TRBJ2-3	ASSPPGLRTDTQY
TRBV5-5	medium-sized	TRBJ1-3	ASSLYQGTGNTIY
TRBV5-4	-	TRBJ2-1	ASSDRDGYNEQF
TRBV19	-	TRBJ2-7	ASSIAQGTYEQY
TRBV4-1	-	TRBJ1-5	ASSQDPRVPNNQPQH
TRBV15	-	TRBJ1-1	ATSKELRSDTEAF
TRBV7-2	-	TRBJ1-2	ASSLGTNYGYT
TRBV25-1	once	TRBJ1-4	ASSADRGLEKLF
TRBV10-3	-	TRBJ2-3	AISEGSSGSTDTQY
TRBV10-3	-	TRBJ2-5	AISGGPSETQY
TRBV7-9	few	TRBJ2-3	ASSPKRRLADTQY
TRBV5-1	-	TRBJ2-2	ASSPGTGNSGELF
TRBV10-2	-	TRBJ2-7	ASSDWAGINEQY
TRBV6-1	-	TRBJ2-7	ASSDVGLAGRPYEQY
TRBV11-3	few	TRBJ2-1	ASSLGSGGGDEQF
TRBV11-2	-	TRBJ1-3	ASNPGGSGNTIY
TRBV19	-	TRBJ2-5	ASSGTSGRPKGETQY
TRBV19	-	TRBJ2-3	ACRSRPGLAGADTQY